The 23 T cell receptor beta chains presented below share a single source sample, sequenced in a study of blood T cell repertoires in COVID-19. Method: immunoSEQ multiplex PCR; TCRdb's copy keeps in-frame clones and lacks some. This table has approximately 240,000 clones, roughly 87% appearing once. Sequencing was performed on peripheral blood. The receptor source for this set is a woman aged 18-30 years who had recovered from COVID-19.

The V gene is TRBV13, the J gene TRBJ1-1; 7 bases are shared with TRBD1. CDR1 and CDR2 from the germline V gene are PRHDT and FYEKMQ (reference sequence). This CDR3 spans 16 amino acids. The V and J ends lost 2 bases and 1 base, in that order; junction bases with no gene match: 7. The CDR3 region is CASSLLVSGGNTEAFF. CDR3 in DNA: TGTGCCAGCAGCTTACTGGTTTCAGGGGGGAACACTGAAGCTTTCTTT.

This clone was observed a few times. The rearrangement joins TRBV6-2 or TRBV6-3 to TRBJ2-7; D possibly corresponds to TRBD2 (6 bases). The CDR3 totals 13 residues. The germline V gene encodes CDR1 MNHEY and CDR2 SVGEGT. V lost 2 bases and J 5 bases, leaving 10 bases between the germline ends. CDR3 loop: CASSYGEVDEQYF. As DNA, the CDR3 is TGTGCCAGCAGTTACGGGGAGGTCGACGAGCAGTACTTC.

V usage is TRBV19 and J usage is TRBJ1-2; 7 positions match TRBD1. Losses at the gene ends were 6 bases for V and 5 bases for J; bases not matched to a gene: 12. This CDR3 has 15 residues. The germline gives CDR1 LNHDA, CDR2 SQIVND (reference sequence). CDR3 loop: CASRVEGGALYGYTF. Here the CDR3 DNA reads TGTGCCAGTAGAGTTGAAGGGGGCGCGTTGTATGGCTACACCTTC.

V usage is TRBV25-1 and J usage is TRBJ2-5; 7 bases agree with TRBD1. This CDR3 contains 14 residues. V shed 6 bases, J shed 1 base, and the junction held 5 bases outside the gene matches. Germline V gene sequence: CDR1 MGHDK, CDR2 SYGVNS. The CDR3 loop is CASRDRTGQETQYF. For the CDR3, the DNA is TGTGCCAGCAGGGACAGGACAGGCCAAGAGACCCAGTACTTC.

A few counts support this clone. CDR3: CASSYSRTSGSYNEQFF. CDR3 in DNA: TGTGCCAGCAGTTACTCCCGGACTAGCGGGAGCTACAATGAGCAGTTCTTC. The V and J genes are TRBV6-2 or TRBV6-3 and TRBJ2-1; TRBD2 agrees at 13 bases. Germline V lookup: CDR1 MNHEY, CDR2 SVGEGT. J gave up 3 bases and V 0 bases, and 2 bases lay outside the gene matches. CDR3 size: 17 residues.

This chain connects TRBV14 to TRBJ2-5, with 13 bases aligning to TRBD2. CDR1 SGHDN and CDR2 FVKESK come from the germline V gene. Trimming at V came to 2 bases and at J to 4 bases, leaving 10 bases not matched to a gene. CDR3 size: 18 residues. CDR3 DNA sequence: TGTGCCAGCAGCCAATATCGGACTAGCGGGAGTAGTGGAGAGACCCAGTACTTC. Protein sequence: CASSQYRTSGSSGETQYF. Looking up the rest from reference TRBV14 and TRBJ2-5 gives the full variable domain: EAGVTQFPSHSVIEKGQTVTLRCDPISGHDNLYWYRRVMGKEIKFLLHFVKESKQDESGMPNNRFLAERTGGTYSTLKVQPAELEDSGVYFCASSQYRTSGSSGETQYFGPGTRLLVL.

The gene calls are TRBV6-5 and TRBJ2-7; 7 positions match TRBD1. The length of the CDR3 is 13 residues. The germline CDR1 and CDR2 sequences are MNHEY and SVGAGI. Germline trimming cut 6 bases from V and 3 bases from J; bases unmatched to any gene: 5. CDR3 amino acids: CASRSTGFYEQYF. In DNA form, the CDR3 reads TGTGCCAGCAGGTCGACAGGGTTCTACGAGCAGTACTTC.

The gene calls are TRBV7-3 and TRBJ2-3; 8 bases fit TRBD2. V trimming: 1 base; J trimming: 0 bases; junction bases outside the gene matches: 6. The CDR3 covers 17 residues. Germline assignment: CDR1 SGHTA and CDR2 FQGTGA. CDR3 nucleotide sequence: TGTGCCAGCAGCTTAAACGGACTAGCAACTAGCACAGATACGCAGTATTTT. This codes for CASSLNGLATSTDTQYF.

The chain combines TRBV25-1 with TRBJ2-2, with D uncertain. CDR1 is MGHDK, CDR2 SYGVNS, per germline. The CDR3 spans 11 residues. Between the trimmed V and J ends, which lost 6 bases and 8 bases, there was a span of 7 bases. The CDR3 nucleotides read TGTGCCAGCAGGATGACAGGGGAGCTGTTTTTT. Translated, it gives CASRMTGELFF.

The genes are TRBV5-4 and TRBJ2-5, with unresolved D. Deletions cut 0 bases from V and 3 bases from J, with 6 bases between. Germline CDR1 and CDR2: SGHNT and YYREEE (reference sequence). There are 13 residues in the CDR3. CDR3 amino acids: CASSLVAEETQYF. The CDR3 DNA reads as TGTGCCAGCAGCTTGGTGGCAGAAGAGACCCAGTACTTC.

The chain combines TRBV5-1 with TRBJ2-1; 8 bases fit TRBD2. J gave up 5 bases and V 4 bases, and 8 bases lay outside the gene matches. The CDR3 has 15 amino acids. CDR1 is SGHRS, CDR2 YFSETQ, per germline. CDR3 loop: CASSPRLALHNEQFF. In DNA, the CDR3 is TGCGCCAGCAGCCCTCGACTAGCGCTACACAATGAGCAGTTCTTC.

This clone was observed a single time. CDR3 sequence (DNA): TGTGCCAGCAGCCAAGTACAGGGAAATAGCAATCAGCCCCAGCATTTT. Translating gives CASSQVQGNSNQPQHF. The chain combines TRBV4-2 with TRBJ1-5; tentative D call: TRBD1 (6 bases). Germline V gives CDR1 LGHNA, CDR2 YNFKEQ. The CDR3 totals 16 residues. Trimming took off 1 base at V and 0 bases at J, with 10 bases between the two ends.

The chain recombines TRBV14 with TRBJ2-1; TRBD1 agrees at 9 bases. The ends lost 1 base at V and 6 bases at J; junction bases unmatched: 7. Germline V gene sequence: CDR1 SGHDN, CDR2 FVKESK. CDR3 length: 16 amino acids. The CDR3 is CASSQGGTGIRNEQFF. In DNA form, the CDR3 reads TGTGCCAGCAGCCAAGGGGGGACAGGGATTCGCAATGAGCAGTTCTTC.

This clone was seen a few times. CDR3 amino acids: CASSPQHRLLTNYGYTF. The CDR3 nucleotides read TGTGCCAGCAGCCCGCAACACAGGCTTCTCACTAACTATGGCTACACCTTC. V is TRBV7-2 and J is TRBJ1-2, with a weak D call TRBD1 (5 bases). Germline assignment: CDR1 SGHTA and CDR2 FQGNSA. This CDR3 contains 17 residues. V dropped 5 bases and J dropped 0 bases, with 19 bases sitting between them.

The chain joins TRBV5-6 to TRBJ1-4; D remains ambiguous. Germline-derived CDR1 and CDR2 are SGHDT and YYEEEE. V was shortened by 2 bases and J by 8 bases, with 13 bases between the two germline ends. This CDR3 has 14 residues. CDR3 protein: CASSFLQAREKLFF. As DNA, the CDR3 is TGTGCCAGCAGCTTTCTGCAGGCGAGAGAAAAACTGTTTTTT.

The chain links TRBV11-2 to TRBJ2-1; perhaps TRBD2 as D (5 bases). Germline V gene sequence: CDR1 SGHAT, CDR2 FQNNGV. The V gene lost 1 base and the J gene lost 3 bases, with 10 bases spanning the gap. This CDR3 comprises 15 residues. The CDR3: CASSLGLGSYNEQFF. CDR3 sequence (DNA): TGTGCCAGCAGCTTAGGTCTAGGGAGCTACAATGAGCAGTTCTTC.

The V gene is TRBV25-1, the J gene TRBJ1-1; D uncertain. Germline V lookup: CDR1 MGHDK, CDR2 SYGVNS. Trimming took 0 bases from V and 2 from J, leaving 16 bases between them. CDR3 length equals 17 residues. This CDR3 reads CASSEYGQAGFNTEAFF. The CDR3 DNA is TGTGCCAGCAGTGAATATGGCCAGGCGGGGTTTAACACTGAAGCTTTCTTT.

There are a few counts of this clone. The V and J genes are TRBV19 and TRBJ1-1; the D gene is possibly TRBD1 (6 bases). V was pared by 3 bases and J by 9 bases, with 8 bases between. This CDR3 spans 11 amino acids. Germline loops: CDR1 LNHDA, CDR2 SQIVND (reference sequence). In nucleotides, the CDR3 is TGTGCCAGTAGTATCCAGGGGAAAGCTTTCTTT. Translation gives CASSIQGKAFF.

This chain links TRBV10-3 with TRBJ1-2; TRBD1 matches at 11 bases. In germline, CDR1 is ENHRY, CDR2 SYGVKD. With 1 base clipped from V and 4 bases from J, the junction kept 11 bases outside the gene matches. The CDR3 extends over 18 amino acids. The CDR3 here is CAISEFRTGGKAGYGYTF. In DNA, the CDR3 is TGTGCCATCAGTGAGTTCCGGACAGGGGGCAAGGCGGGCTATGGCTACACCTTC.

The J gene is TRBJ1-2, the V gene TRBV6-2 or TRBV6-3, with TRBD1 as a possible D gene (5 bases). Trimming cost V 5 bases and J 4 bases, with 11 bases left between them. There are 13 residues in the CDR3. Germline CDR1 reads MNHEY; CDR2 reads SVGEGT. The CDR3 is CASSHRNSYGYTF. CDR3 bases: TGTGCCAGCAGTCACAGGAACTCCTATGGCTACACCTTC.

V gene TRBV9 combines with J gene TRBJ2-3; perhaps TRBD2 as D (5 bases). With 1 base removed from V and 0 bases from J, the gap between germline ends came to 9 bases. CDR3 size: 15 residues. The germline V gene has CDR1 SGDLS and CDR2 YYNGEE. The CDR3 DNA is TGTGCCAGCAGCGTATTTGGCGGGAGCACAGATACGCAGTATTTT. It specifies CASSVFGGSTDTQYF.

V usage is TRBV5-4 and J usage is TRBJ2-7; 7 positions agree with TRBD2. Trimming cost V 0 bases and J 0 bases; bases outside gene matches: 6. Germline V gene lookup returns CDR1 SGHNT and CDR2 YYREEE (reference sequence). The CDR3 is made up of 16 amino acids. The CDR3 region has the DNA TGTGCCAGCAGCTTGGAGGCCGGGACTACCTCCTACGAGCAGTACTTC. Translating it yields CASSLEAGTTSYEQYF.

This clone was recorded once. The CDR3 DNA sequence: TGTGCCAGTACCCCGTATGAGGGAGGGGGCAATGAGCAGTTCTTC. Its protein product is CASTPYEGGGNEQFF. The chain employs TRBV19 and TRBJ2-1; possibly TRBD2 for D (7 bases). Between the trimmed V and J ends, which lost 7 bases and 6 bases, there was a span of 19 bases. This CDR3 has 15 residues. CDR1 is LNHDA, CDR2 SQIVND, per germline (reference sequence). Using reference TRBV19 and TRBJ2-1 for the parts outside the CDR3, the full variable domain is DGGITQSPKYLFRKEGQNVTLSCEQNLNHDAMYWYRQDPGQGLRLIYYSQIVNDFQKGDIAEGYSVSREKKESFPLTVTSAQKNPTAFYLCASTPYEGGGNEQFFGPGTRLTVL.